The TCR beta chain described here comes from a study of monozygotic twins with inflammatory bowel disease. Every TCR library used roughly 3,800 ng of total RNA. The unique tags termed UMIs, each holding a 6-nucleotide sample barcode, were added by means of template switching. TCRdb re-called the 5' RACE reads and shows each CDR3 protein once, DNA omitted. This sample's table reports about 330,000 distinct CDR3 sequences. There are 15 residues in the CDR3. The chain carries TRBV12-3 or TRBV12-4 and TRBJ1-5; TCRdb's D call of TRBD1 is untestable without DNA. The clonotype originates from a human donor with ulcerative colitis or Crohn's disease, or a healthy co-twin of an affected twin (not recorded which). The sequencing input was blood. The CDR3 here is CASSFSGTEHQPQHF.